This T cell receptor (beta chain) is drawn from a study of neurological immune-mediated disorders. Whole-study results and caveats: Healthy controls had more TCR clonal expansion than multiple sclerosis, which showed the least, whereas HTLV-1-associated myelopathy showed the most.

V gave up 0 bases and J gave up 0 bases, with 12 bases separating them. The germline V gene encodes CDR1 SGHDT and CDR2 YYEEEE. The CDR3 totals 16 residues. Many counts were recorded for this clonotype. Its antigen is undetermined. Serving as healthy controls were blood bank volunteers based in Maryland, USA. It was by 5'RACE with 10-nucleotide random UMIs that the cDNA was made. In TCRdb, the 5' RACE reads were re-called with MiXCR into one record per CDR3 protein. This repertoire shows over 11,000 distinct CDR3 sequences, roughly a tenth found once; its top ten account for roughly a quarter. The V call is TRBV5-6, the J call TRBJ1-2; D perhaps matches TRBD1 (6 bases). The TCR was taken from a woman in her thirties or forties in good health. Sequenced sample: PBMCs. The CDR3 region is CASSLGGGSANYGYTF. CDR3 sequence (DNA): TGTGCCAGCAGCTTGGGTGGGGGCAGCGCTAACTATGGCTACACCTTC.